This entry features one T cell receptor beta chain sequence. Its antigen is as yet unknown. This sample was included in a study of STAT5B mutations in CD4+ large granular lymphocyte leukemia. Study conclusions and caveats: Patient CD4-sorted repertoires looked more clonal than healthy CD4+ repertoires, even without putative leukemic clones. Top patient clones used TRBV06 genes more often: 8/27 versus 2/35 in controls.

Healthy controls were blood donor buffy coats. V lost 1 base and J 0 bases, leaving 7 bases between the germline ends. CDR1 and CDR2 (germline): MNHEY, SVGAGI. The CDR3 extends over 15 amino acids. Data came from immunoSEQ multiplex PCR; TCRdb stores just in-frame clones and leaves some out. The sample lists 40,000 to 55,000 clones, 80% to 90% occurring once. Sequencing input: CD4+ T cells from blood buffy coats. The chain uses TRBV6-5 and TRBJ2-1, with a weak D call TRBD2 (6 bases). This receptor was identified in a human donor in good health. Written as DNA, the CDR3 is TGTGCCAGCAGTTACTATAGCGGCTCCTACAATGAGCAGTTCTTC. This sequence encodes CASSYYSGSYNEQFF.